This TCR beta chain was recovered during a study of Graves' ophthalmopathy and Graves' hyperthyroidism. Study outcomes and limitations: Discrimination between ophthalmopathy and stable hyperthyroidism by a 13-signature model showed 85% to 90% sensitivity and less than 84% specificity.

Germline assignment: CDR1 SNHLY and CDR2 FYNNEI. CDR3 length: 12 amino acids. V shed 8 bases and J 4 bases; nucleotides not matched to a gene: 1. Hyperthyroidism was new, under 2 months, in patients aged 18 to 65. Establishment of the diagnosis relied upon clinical symptoms, serum thyroxine, TRAb, thyroid ultrasound and orbital computed tomography. From RNA, the CDR3 regions of TCR beta chains were amplified and sequenced. The authors performed first-round RT-PCR with HTBI primers and then a second-round multiplex PCR. TCRdb re-analysed the multiplex PCR reads in MiXCR, keeping a single row per CDR3 protein. Among about 620,000 distinct CDR3 sequences listed, around a fifth were seen once. This clonotype was found many times. Its antigen is undetermined.

V is TRBV2 and J is TRBJ2-2; 7 bases line up with TRBD1. This clonotype originated in a young woman with stable Graves' hyperthyroidism. Some clones in this sample may be carry-over from other donors' samples. Sequencing was carried out using peripheral blood. The CDR3 bases are TGTGCCAGCGACAGGGCCACCGGGGAGCTGTTTTTT. Its translation is CASDRATGELFF.